These T cell receptor beta chains were read from a single sample in a study of cytomegalovirus exposure and HLA in healthy donors. Method: immunoSEQ multiplex PCR; TCRdb's copy keeps in-frame clones and lacks some. This sample has some 200,000 clones, with over 80% found just once. The specimen was PBMCs. The receptors originated from a woman between 18 and 29 years old in good health and CMV-seronegative. Both conserved end residues are part of each CDR3. Each record gives: V gene, D gene, clone size, J gene, CDR3 protein, CDR3 DNA. D genes are given only for firm matches. Size is omitted from some rows. Given values are once, few, many or a class for expanded clones.

>TRBV30|TRBD1|-|TRBJ1-2
CAWSELPRDRGYGYTF
TGTGCCTGGAGCGAGTTACCAAGGGACAGGGGTTATGGCTACACCTTC
>TRBV13|-|-|TRBJ2-1
CASSLSRGSPYNEQFF
TGTGCCAGCAGCCTTTCCCGAGGGTCACCGTACAATGAGCAGTTCTTC
>TRBV7-9|-|-|TRBJ2-2
CASSPRGGSTGELFF
TGTGCCAGCAGCCCCCGCGGAGGAAGCACCGGGGAGCTGTTTTTT
>TRBV5-1|-|-|TRBJ2-5
CASSGLRRAELQETQYF
TGCGCCAGCAGCGGGCTGCGGCGGGCCGAACTCCAAGAGACCCAGTACTTC
>TRBV15|-|-|TRBJ2-1
CATSRDLDEQFF
TGTGCCACCAGCAGAGATCTAGATGAGCAGTTCTTC
>TRBV28|TRBD1|-|TRBJ2-7
CASSSGGTSYEQYF
TGTGCCAGCAGTTCAGGGGGTACCTCCTACGAGCAGTACTTC
>TRBV30|-|-|TRBJ1-4
CAQIRGGFPFFNEKLFF
TGTGCCCAAATAAGGGGGGGGTTCCCGTTTTTTAATGAAAAACTGTTTTTT
>TRBV30|-|-|TRBJ1-5
CAWSRQVGNQPQHF
TGTGCCTGGAGTCGACAGGTAGGGAATCAGCCCCAGCATTTT
>TRBV19|TRBD1|-|TRBJ2-1
CASLSGTGGDEQFF
TGTGCCAGTCTTTCCGGGACAGGGGGCGATGAGCAGTTCTTC
>TRBV27|-|-|TRBJ1-5
CASGDQPQHF
TGTGCCAGCGGAGATCAGCCCCAGCATTTT
>TRBV5-4|-|-|TRBJ2-5
CASSEGTMTGETQYF
TGTGCCAGCAGCGAGGGGACAATGACCGGAGAGACCCAGTACTTC
>TRBV29-1|TRBD1|-|TRBJ1-1
CSVSQGLGTEAFF
TGCAGCGTTTCACAGGGGTTGGGCACTGAAGCTTTCTTT
>TRBV6-6|TRBD1|once|TRBJ1-1
CATLPQGQENTEAFF
TGTGCCACCTTACCGCAGGGACAGGAAAACACTGAAGCTTTCTTT
>TRBV10-3|-|-|TRBJ2-3
CAISVEHSTTDTQYF
TGTGCCATCAGTGTCGAGCACTCCACCACAGATACGCAGTATTTT
>TRBV4-1|TRBD2|few|TRBJ2-3
CASSQGLAGEDTQYF
TGCGCCAGCAGCCAAGGGCTAGCGGGAGAAGATACGCAGTATTTT
>TRBV7-3|-|-|TRBJ2-6
CASSLNRAGANVLTF
TGTGCCAGCAGCTTAAACAGGGCTGGGGCCAACGTCCTGACTTTC
>TRBV5-4|-|once|TRBJ2-2
CASSSGSRGTGELFF
TGTGCCAGCAGTAGTGGGAGTCGGGGTACCGGGGAGCTGTTTTTT
>TRBV11-2|-|-|TRBJ1-6
CASSLGSSYNSPLHF
TGTGCCAGCAGCTTAGGGAGCTCCTATAATTCACCCCTCCACTTT
>TRBV7-9|-|-|TRBJ1-1
CASSRQANTEAFF
TGTGCCAGTTCGAGACAGGCGAACACTGAAGCTTTCTTT